This T cell receptor beta chain was observed in a study of shared clonotypes between healthy human individuals. Naivety among CD8 cells was defined by CD45RO negativity and positive CCR7 selection, thereby excluding terminally differentiated effector memory CD45RA+ cells. TCRdb's table, derived via immunoSEQ multiplex PCR, lists solely in-frame clones and lacks some. Among about 680,000 clones listed, roughly 94% were seen once. Trimming stripped 7 bases from V and 2 bases from J, with 17 bases between. The CDR3 is 15 residues long. Germline assignment: CDR1 MDHEN and CDR2 SYDVKM. This sequence originates from a man aged 25 to 40 in good health. Sequencing input: naive CD8+ T cells sorted from blood. The chain couples TRBV28 to TRBJ2-5; D is ambiguous. CDR3 in DNA: TGTGCCAGCACCCCGAAGGGCCCTTATCAAGAGACCCAGTACTTC. As protein: CASTPKGPYQETQYF.